Sequencing of this TCR beta chain was carried out in a study of monozygotic twins with inflammatory bowel disease. TCRdb reprocessed the 5' RACE reads and keeps a single row for each CDR3 protein, giving no DNA. Its table lists 150,000 to 200,000 distinct CDR3 sequences. Blood was collected, approximately 2.7 ml per donor. Total RNA isolation used whole blood (no T cell sorting was performed). Study-level results: Repertoire similarity did not differ between concordant and discordant twins, perhaps due to limited power. Clonotype sharing was lower in IBD patients than healthy twins, most markedly with disease activity.

Notes on this clonotype: The antigen is unknown.

The CDR3 has 14 residues. Germline V gene lookup returns CDR1 DFQATT and CDR2 SNEGSKA (reference sequence). The TCR originated in a human donor with ulcerative colitis or Crohn's disease, or a healthy co-twin of an affected twin (not recorded which). The material sequenced was blood. This rearrangement joins TRBV20-1 to TRBJ2-2; there is no DNA to check the TCRdb D call of TRBD1. The CDR3: CSARSPYGTGELFF.